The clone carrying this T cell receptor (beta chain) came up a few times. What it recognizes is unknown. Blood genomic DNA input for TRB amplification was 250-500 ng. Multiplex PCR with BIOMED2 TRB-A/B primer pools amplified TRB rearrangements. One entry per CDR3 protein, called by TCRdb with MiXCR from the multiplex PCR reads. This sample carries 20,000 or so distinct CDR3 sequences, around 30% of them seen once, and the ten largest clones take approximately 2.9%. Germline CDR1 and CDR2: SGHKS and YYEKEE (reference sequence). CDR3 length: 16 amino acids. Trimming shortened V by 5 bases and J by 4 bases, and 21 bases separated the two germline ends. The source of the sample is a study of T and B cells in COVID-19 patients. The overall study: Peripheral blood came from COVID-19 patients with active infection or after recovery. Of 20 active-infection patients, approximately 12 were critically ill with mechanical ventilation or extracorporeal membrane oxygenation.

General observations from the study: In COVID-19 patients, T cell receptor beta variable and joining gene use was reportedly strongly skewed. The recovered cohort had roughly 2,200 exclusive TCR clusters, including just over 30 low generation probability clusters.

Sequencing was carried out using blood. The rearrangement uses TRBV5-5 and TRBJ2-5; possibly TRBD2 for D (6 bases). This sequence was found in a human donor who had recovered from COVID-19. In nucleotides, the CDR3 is TGTGCCAGCAGATCAACGGGAGTGGGTTCGGGAGAGACCCAGTACTTC. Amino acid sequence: CASRSTGVGSGETQYF.